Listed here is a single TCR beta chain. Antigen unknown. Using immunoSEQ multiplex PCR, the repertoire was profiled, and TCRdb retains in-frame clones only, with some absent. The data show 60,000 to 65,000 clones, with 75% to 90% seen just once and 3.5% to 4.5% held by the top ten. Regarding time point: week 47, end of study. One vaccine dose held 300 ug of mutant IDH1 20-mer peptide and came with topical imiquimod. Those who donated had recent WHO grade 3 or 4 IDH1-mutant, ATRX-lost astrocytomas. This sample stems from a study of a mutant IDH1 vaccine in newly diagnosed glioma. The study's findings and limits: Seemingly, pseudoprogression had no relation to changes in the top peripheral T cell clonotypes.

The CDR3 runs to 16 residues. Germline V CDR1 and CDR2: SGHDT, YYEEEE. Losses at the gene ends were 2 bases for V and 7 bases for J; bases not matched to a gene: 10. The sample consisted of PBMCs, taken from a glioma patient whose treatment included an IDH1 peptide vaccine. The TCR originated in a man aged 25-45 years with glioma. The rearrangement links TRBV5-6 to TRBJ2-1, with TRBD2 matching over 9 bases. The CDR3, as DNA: TGTGCCAGCAGCTTTAACAGCGGGGGGCTCCGGAATGAGCAGTTCTTC. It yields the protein CASSFNSGGLRNEQFF.